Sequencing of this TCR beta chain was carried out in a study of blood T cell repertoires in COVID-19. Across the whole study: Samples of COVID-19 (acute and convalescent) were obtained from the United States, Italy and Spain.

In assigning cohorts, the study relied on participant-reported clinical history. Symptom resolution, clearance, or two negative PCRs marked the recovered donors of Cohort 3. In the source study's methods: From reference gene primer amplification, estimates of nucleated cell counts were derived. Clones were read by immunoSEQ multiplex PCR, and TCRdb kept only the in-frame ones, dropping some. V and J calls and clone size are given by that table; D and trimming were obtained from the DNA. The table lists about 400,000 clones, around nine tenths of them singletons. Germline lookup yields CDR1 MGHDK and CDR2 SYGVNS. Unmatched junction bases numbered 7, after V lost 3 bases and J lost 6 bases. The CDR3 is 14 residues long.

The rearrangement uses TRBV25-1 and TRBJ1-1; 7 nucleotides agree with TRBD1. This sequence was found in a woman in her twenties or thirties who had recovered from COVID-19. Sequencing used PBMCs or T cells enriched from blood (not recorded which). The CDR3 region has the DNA TGTGCCAGCAGTGAGGCCAGGACAGGCCCTGAAGCTTTCTTT. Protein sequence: CASSEARTGPEAFF.